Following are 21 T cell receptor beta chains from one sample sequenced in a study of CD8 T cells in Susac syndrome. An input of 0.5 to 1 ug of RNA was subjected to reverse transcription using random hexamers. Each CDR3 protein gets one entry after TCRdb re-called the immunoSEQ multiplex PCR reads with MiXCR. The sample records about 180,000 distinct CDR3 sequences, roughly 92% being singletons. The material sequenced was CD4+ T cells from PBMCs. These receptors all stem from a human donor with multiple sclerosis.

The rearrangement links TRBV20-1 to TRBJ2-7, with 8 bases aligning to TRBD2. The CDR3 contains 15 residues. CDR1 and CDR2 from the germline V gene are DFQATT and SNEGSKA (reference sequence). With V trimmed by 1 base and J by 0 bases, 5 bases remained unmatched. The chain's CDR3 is CSARGGSGGSYEQYF. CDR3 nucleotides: TGCAGTGCTAGAGGGGGGAGCGGGGGCTCCTACGAGCAGTACTTC.

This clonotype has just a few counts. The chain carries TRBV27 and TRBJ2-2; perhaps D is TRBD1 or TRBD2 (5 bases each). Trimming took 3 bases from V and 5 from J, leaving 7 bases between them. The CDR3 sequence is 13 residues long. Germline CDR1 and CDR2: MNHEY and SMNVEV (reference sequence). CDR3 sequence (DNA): TGTGCCAGCAGTTTGTGGGGGACCGGGGAGCTGTTTTTT. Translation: CASSLWGTGELFF.

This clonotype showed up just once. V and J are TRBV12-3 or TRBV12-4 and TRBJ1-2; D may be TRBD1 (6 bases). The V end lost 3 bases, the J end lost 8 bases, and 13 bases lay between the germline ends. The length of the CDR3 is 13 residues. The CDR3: CASSLDSPGGYTF. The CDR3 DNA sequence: TGTGCCAGCAGTTTGGACAGTCCTGGGGGCTACACCTTC.

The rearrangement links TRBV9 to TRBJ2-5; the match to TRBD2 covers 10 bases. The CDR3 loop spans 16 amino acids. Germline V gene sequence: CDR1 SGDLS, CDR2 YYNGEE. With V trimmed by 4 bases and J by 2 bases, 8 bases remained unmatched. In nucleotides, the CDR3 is TGTGCCAGCAGCATCGGACTAGCGGAAACTCAAGAGACCCAGTACTTC. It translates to CASSIGLAETQETQYF.

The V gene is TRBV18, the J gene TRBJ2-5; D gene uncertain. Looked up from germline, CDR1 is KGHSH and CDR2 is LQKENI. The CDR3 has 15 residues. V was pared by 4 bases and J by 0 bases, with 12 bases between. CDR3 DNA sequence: TGTGCCAGCTCACTAAACCAGGCGGACCAAGAGACCCAGTACTTC. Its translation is CASSLNQADQETQYF. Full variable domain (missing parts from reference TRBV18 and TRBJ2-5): NAGVMQNPRHLVRRRGQEARLRCSPMKGHSHVYWYRQLPEEGLKFMVYLQKENIIDESGMPKERFSAEFPKEGPSILRIQQVVRGDSAAYFCASSLNQADQETQYFGPGTRLLVL.

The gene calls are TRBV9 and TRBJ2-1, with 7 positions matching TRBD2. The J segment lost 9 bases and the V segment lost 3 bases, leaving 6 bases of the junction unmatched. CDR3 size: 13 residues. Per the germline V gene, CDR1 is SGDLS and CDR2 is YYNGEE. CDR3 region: CASSAQSSGEQFF. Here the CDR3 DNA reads TGTGCCAGCAGCGCCCAATCTAGCGGTGAGCAGTTCTTC.

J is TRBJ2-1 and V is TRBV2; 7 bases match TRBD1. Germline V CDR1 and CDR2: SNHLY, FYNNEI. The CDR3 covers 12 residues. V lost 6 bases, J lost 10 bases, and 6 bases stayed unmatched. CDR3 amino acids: CASRGRDSEQFF. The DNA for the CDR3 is TGTGCCAGCAGGGGCCGGGACAGCGAGCAGTTCTTC.

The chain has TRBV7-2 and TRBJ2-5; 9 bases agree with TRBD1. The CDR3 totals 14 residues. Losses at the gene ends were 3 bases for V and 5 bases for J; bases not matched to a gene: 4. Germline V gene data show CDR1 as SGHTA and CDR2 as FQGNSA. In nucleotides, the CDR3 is TGTGCCAGCAGCTTCGGGACAGGGTACGAGACCCAGTACTTC. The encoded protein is CASSFGTGYETQYF.

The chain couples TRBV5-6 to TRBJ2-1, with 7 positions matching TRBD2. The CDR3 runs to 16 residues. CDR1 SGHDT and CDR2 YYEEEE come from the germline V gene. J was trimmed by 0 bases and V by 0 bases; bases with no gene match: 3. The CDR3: CASSLVGTTSYNEQFF. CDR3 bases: TGTGCCAGCAGCTTGGTAGGGACTACCTCCTACAATGAGCAGTTCTTC.

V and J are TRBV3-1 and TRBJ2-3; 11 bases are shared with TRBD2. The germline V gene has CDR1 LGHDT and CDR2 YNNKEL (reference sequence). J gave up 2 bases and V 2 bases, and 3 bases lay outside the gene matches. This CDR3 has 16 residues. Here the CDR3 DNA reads TGTGCCAGCAGCCAACGACTAGCGGGGCTCACAGATACGCAGTATTTT. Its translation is CASSQRLAGLTDTQYF.

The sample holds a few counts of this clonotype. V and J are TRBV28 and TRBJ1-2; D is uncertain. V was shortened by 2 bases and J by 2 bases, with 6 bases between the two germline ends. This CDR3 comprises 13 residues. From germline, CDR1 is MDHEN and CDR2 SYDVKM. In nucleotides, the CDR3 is TGTGCCAGCAGTTTAGACGGAAACTATGGCTACACCTTC. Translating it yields CASSLDGNYGYTF.

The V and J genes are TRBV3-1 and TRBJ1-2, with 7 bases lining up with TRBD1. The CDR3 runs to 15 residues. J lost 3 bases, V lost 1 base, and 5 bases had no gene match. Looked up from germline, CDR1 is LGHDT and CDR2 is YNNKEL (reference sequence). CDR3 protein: CASSQGPGQYYGYTF. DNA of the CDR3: TGTGCCAGCAGCCAAGGACCGGGACAGTACTATGGCTACACCTTC.

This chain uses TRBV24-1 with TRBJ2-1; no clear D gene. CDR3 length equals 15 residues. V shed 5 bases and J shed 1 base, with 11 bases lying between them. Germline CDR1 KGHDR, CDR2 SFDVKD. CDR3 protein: CATSGTPTSYNEQFF. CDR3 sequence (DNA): TGTGCCACCAGTGGCACACCTACATCCTACAATGAGCAGTTCTTC.

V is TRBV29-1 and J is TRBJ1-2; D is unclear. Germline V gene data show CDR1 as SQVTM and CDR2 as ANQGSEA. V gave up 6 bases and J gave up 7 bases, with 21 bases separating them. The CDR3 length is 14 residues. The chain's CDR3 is CSVESAGGRGGYTF. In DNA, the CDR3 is TGCAGCGTGGAATCGGCTGGCGGCCGAGGTGGCTACACCTTC.

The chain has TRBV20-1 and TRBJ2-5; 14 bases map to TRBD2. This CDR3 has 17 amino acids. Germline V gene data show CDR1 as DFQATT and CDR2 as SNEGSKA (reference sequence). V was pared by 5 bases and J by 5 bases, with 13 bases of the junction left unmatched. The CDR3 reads CSASSGTSGSQGETQYF. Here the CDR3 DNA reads TGCAGTGCTTCCTCCGGGACTAGCGGGAGCCAGGGGGAGACCCAGTACTTC.

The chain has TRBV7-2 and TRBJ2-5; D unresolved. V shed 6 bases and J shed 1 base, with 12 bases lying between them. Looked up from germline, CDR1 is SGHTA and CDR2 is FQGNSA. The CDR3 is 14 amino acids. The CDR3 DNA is TGTGCCAGCAGAAGTGTCTGGTTCCAAGAGACCCAGTACTTC. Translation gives CASRSVWFQETQYF. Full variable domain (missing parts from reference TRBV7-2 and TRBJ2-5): GAGVSQSPSNKVTEKGKDVELRCDPISGHTALYWYRQSLGQGLEFLIYFQGNSAPDKSGLPSDRFSAERTGGSVSTLTIQRTQQEDSAVYLCASRSVWFQETQYFGPGTRLLVL.

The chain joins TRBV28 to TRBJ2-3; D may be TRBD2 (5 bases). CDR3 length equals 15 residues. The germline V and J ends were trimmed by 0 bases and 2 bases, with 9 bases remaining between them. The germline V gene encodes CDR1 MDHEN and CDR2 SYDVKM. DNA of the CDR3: TGTGCCAGCAGTTTATGGGCAGCGGACACAGATACGCAGTATTTT. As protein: CASSLWAADTDTQYF.

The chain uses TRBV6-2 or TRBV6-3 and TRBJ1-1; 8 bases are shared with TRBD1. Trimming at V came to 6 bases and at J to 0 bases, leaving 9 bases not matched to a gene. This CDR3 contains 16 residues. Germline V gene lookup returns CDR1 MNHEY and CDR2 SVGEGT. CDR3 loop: CASRRNPGQVNTEAFF. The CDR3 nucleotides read TGTGCCAGCAGGCGTAATCCGGGACAGGTGAACACTGAAGCTTTCTTT.

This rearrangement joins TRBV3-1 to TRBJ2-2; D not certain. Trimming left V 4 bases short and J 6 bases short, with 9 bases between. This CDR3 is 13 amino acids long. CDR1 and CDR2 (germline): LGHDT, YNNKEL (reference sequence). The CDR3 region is CASSPQVSGELFF. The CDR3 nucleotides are TGTGCCAGCAGCCCCCAGGTCTCCGGGGAGCTGTTTTTT.

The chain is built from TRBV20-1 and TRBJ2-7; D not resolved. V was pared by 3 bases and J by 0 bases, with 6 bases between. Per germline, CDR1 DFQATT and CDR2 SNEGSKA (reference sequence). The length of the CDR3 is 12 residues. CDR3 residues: CSARGSSYEQYF. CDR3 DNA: TGCAGTGCTAGGGGAAGCTCCTACGAGCAGTACTTC.

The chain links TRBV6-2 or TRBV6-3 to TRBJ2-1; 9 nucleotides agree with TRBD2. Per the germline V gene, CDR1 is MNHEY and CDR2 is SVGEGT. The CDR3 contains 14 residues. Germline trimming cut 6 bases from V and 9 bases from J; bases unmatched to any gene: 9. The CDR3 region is CASRRVAGVREQFF. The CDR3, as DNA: TGTGCCAGCAGGAGGGTAGCGGGAGTCCGTGAGCAGTTCTTC.